This T cell receptor beta chain was identified in a study of cytomegalovirus exposure and HLA in healthy donors. General study results and limits: Some highly shared sequence variants likely arose as a pipeline artifact. In an earlier analysis, productive rearrangement rates for most beta V segments clustered near 87% or 30%.

Turning to this clone: Its antigen is unidentified.

The length of the CDR3 is 14 residues. Germline CDR1 SGHAT, CDR2 FQDESV (reference sequence). Trimming left V 4 bases short and J 4 bases short, with 13 bases between. 60 Vbeta and 13 Jbeta primers were used in PCR. Original processing methods: In a later analysis, of around 80 million unique beta chains, around 9.9 million appeared in at least two donors. Here immunoSEQ multiplex PCR was the method, and the copy in TCRdb shows in-frame clones only, minus some. The DNA gave D and trimming, while V, J and clone size come from that table. The sample records about 120,000 clones, around 84% being singletons.

Sample: PBMCs. The sequence derives from a young man in good health and CMV-seronegative. This rearrangement joins TRBV11-1 to TRBJ1-1; D gene uncertain. CDR3 loop: CASSSRGLGTEAFF. The DNA for the CDR3 is TGTGCCAGCAGCTCCCGCGGGCTGGGCACTGAAGCTTTCTTT. Together with reference TRBV11-1 and TRBJ1-1, the CDR3 gives the full variable domain: EAEVAQSPRYKITEKSQAVAFWCDPISGHATLYWYRQILGQGPELLVQFQDESVVDDSQLPKDRFSAERLKGVDSTLKIQPAELGDSAMYLCASSSRGLGTEAFFGQGTRLTVV.